What follows describes a single T cell receptor (beta chain). Indicated treatment: about 20 received Ad26.COV2.S at low or high dose, single or two shots; about 5 received placebo; per-sample allocation not given. Samples were taken on day 63 after the first vaccine or placebo injection. Expression of Wuhan-strain SARS-CoV-2 spike came from the Ad26 vector that formed the vaccine. The data were obtained in a study of Ad26.COV2.S vaccination and SARS-CoV-2 variants. As for the study in general: Trial arm assignment for the donor was COV1001 Ad26.COV2.S. Ad26.COV2.S was injected intramuscularly once or twice, 56 days apart.

The CDR3 spans 13 residues. Between the trimmed V and J ends, which lost 6 bases and 10 bases, there was a span of 18 bases. Germline V CDR1 and CDR2: WNHNN, SYGVQD (reference sequence). TCRdb's copy holds only in-frame clones and misses some; the assay was immunoSEQ multiplex PCR. The sample comprises 380,000 or so clones, 83% of which are singletons, and around 7.4% rests with the top ten. This TCR was recovered from a person aged 18-65 years who received the Ad26.COV2.S COVID-19 vaccine or a placebo. This material consisted of peripheral blood, taken in a trial of Ad26.COV2.S vaccine versus placebo. The genes are TRBV10-1 and TRBJ1-1, with D possibly TRBD1 on 5 matching bases. The CDR3 spells CASSGGAAFGAFF. Written as DNA, the CDR3 is TGCGCCAGCAGCGGGGGAGCTGCTTTTGGAGCTTTCTTT.